This passage covers 22 T cell receptor beta chains from one sample sequenced in a study of T cell repertoires in cytomegalovirus infection. MiXCR, run by TCRdb on the reads, gives a single entry per CDR3 protein. The table has 900,000 to 950,000 distinct CDR3 sequences, around 32% seen once. No antigens are known for them. Material: cultured CD8+ T cells from PBMCs, obtained from culture after CMV antigen stimulation. All receptors come from a human donor in good health (CMV status not recorded). Some clones in this sample may be carry-over from other donors' samples.

This clonotype showed up many times. The chain combines TRBV27 with TRBJ1-1, with a tentative D call TRBD1 (6 bases). V lost 4 bases, J lost 6 bases, and 15 bases lay in between. The CDR3 runs 14 residues. The V gene's germline CDR1 is MNHEY and CDR2 SMNVEV (reference sequence). CDR3: CASSSKGVAAEAFF. Written as DNA, the CDR3 is TGTGCCAGCAGTTCAAAGGGGGTGGCAGCTGAAGCTTTCTTT.

The chain is built from TRBV6-2 or TRBV6-3 and TRBJ2-1; 7 bases are a match to TRBD1. Germline CDR1 MNHEY, CDR2 SVGEGT. Trimming at V came to 6 bases and at J to 7 bases, leaving 18 bases not matched to a gene. The CDR3 length is 17 residues. As DNA, the CDR3 is TGTGCCAGCAGCCAACCCGGACAGGCCGTCATACGGAATGAGCAGTTCTTC. Amino acids: CASSQPGQAVIRNEQFF.

The V call is TRBV6-5, the J call TRBJ2-3; no firm D call. The length of the CDR3 is 14 residues. Trimming shortened V by 7 bases and J by 2 bases, and 13 bases separated the two germline ends. CDR1 is MNHEY and CDR2 is SVGAGI in the germline V gene. Here the CDR3 DNA reads TGTGCCAGCATGCAGACCCCTTACACAGATACGCAGTATTTT. This gives the protein CASMQTPYTDTQYF.

CDR3 sequence reads: CSAPRTSGAPRTDTQYF. The CDR3 DNA sequence: TGCAGTGCCCCTCGGACTAGCGGGGCTCCCCGGACAGATACGCAGTATTTT. This chain joins TRBV20-1 and TRBJ2-3; TRBD2 matches at 12 bases. The junction had 13 bases not matched to a gene; V was cut back by 6 bases and J by 3 bases. CDR3 length: 17 residues. CDR1 is DFQATT and CDR2 is SNEGSKA in the germline V gene (reference sequence).

The rearrangement joins TRBV27 to TRBJ2-3; D is ambiguous. The length of the CDR3 is 15 residues. Trimming pared 7 bases from V and 0 bases from J, leaving 14 bases between. In germline, CDR1 is MNHEY, CDR2 SMNVEV (reference sequence). The CDR3: CASMMTHSSTDTQYF. DNA for the CDR3: TGTGCCAGCATGATGACACACTCTAGCACAGATACGCAGTATTTT.

This clonotype has ten or more counts. V and J are TRBV7-9 and TRBJ2-2, with 10 bases identical to TRBD1. With 5 bases clipped from V and 2 bases from J, the junction kept 11 bases outside the gene matches. The CDR3 runs 18 residues. Germline V lookup: CDR1 SEHNR, CDR2 FQNEAQ (reference sequence). The CDR3 is CASSPVVGDRGNTGELFF. DNA for the CDR3: TGTGCCAGCAGCCCCGTGGTTGGGGACAGGGGAAACACCGGGGAGCTGTTTTTT.

This clonotype was picked up a small number of times. The chain links TRBV9 to TRBJ2-5; unclear D gene. This CDR3 region has 14 residues. The V gene's germline CDR1 is SGDLS and CDR2 YYNGEE. The germline V and J ends were trimmed by 3 bases and 3 bases, with 12 bases remaining between them. CDR3 nucleotide sequence: TGTGCCAGCAGCGCCCCCTCGGGTGAAGAGACCCAGTACTTC. This gives the protein CASSAPSGEETQYF.

The rearrangement uses TRBV29-1 and TRBJ2-2; 8 bases line up with TRBD2. CDR3 length equals 16 residues. CDR1 and CDR2 from the germline V gene are SQVTM and ANQGSEA. The V segment lost 4 bases and the J segment 4 bases; nucleotides outside the gene matches: 11. As DNA, the CDR3 is TGCAGCGTTGTCGGGCGGGGGGCGCAGGGCACCGGGGAGCTGTTTTTT. Amino acids: CSVVGRGAQGTGELFF.

The V gene is TRBV14, the J gene TRBJ2-5, with 12 nucleotides matching TRBD2. The germline V gene encodes CDR1 SGHDN and CDR2 FVKESK. The CDR3 length is 19 residues. Trimming took 0 bases from V and 2 from J; bases not matched to a gene: 10. The CDR3 DNA sequence: TGTGCCAGCAGCCAAGATGTGAGACTAGCGGGGGCCCGGCAAGAGACCCAGTACTTC. This encodes CASSQDVRLAGARQETQYF.

This clonotype was counted between two and nine times. The genes are TRBV12-5 and TRBJ2-7, with TRBD2 matching 10 bases. CDR3 size: 17 residues. Germline CDR1 is LGHNT and CDR2 is FRNRAP. The V and J ends lost 5 bases and 0 bases, in that order; junction bases with no gene match: 10. The CDR3 here is CASGPPGSGGPSYEQYF. CDR3 DNA: TGTGCTAGTGGTCCCCCCGGTAGCGGGGGGCCCTCCTACGAGCAGTACTTC.

This clonotype was counted at least ten times. The rearrangement uses TRBV13 and TRBJ2-2, with 9 bases fitting TRBD1. The CDR3 runs to 19 residues. The V segment lost 5 bases and the J segment 4 bases; nucleotides outside the gene matches: 17. CDR1 and CDR2 from the germline V gene are PRHDT and FYEKMQ (reference sequence). The CDR3, as DNA: TGTGCCAGCAGCCCTAGGGACCTCACAGGGGGCGCGGTCACCGGGGAGCTGTTTTTT. The encoded protein is CASSPRDLTGGAVTGELFF.

This clonotype was counted between two and nine times. V is TRBV7-9 and J is TRBJ1-5; 9 bases align to TRBD1. This CDR3 is built from 18 residues. V shed 2 bases, J shed 6 bases, and the junction held 14 bases outside the gene matches. The germline CDR1 and CDR2 sequences are SEHNR and FQNEAQ (reference sequence). DNA of the CDR3: TGTGCCAGCAGCTTAAAAAGCGACCACAGGGGGCTAAGTCAGCCCCAGCATTTT. Amino acids: CASSLKSDHRGLSQPQHF.

The chain couples TRBV7-9 to TRBJ1-5; 7 nucleotides align to TRBD1. CDR1 is SEHNR, CDR2 FQNEAQ, per germline (reference sequence). This CDR3 has 16 amino acids. V shed 5 bases and J 5 bases; nucleotides not matched to a gene: 12. The CDR3 coding sequence is TGTGCCAGCAGCCCACAGGGGCAGGGGGTACATCAGCCCCAGCATTTT. It is translated as CASSPQGQGVHQPQHF.

This chain uses TRBV9 with TRBJ1-2; D remains unclear. Germline assignment: CDR1 SGDLS and CDR2 YYNGEE. The CDR3 consists of 12 residues. V gave up 0 bases and J gave up 10 bases, with 10 bases separating them. CDR3: CASSVDRQNYTF. The CDR3 DNA reads as TGTGCCAGCAGCGTAGATCGGCAGAACTACACCTTC.

The chain is built from TRBV7-9 and TRBJ2-6, with D perhaps TRBD2 (5 bases). Germline V gives CDR1 SEHNR, CDR2 FQNEAQ (reference sequence). This CDR3 comprises 16 residues. With 4 bases removed from V and 0 bases from J, the gap between germline ends came to 10 bases. Written as DNA, the CDR3 is TGTGCCAGCAGCTCGGGTGGGAGCTCTGGGGCCAACGTCCTGACTTTC. Translated: CASSSGGSSGANVLTF. Combining the CDR3 with reference TRBV7-9 and TRBJ2-6 gives the whole variable domain DTGVSQNPRHKITKRGQNVTFRCDPISEHNRLYWYRQTLGQGPEFLTYFQNEAQLEKSRLLSDRFSAERPKGSFSTLEIQRTEQGDSAMYLCASSSGGSSGANVLTFGAGSRLTVL.

This clonotype was seen a few times. The CDR3: CASKPQGARETQYF. In DNA, the CDR3 is TGTGCCAGCAAACCACAGGGGGCGAGAGAGACCCAGTACTTC. The chain links TRBV28 to TRBJ2-5; 9 bases line up with TRBD1. The length of the CDR3 is 14 residues. Germline CDR1 and CDR2: MDHEN and SYDVKM. Losses at the gene ends were 7 bases for V and 4 bases for J; bases not matched to a gene: 7.

A few counts support this clonotype. The chain uses TRBV28 and TRBJ1-5; a possible D gene is TRBD1 (5 bases). The CDR3 contains 16 residues. V lost 6 bases and J 7 bases, leaving 22 bases between the germline ends. The V gene's germline CDR1 is MDHEN and CDR2 SYDVKM. The CDR3 sequence is CASSLIPGREGQPQHF. In nucleotides, the CDR3 is TGTGCCAGCAGCCTTATCCCAGGGAGAGAAGGGCAGCCCCAGCATTTT. The whole variable domain, filled in from reference TRBV28 and TRBJ1-5, reads DVKVTQSSRYLVKRTGEKVFLECVQDMDHENMFWYRQDPGLGLRLIYFSYDVKMKEKGDIPEGYSVSREKKERFSLILESASTNQTSMYLCASSLIPGREGQPQHFGDGTRLSIL.

The chain carries TRBV6-6 and TRBJ1-5, with D maybe TRBD1 (5 bases). CDR1 MNHNY and CDR2 SVGAGI come from the germline V gene (reference sequence). Trimming cost V 0 bases and J 0 bases, with 9 bases left between them. This CDR3 has 16 amino acids. The CDR3 coding sequence is TGTGCCAGCAGTTACTCGTGGGGCTCTAGCAATCAGCCCCAGCATTTT. It specifies CASSYSWGSSNQPQHF.

The V call is TRBV15, the J call TRBJ2-1, with TRBD2 matching 11 bases. With 1 base clipped from V and 4 bases from J, the junction kept 3 bases outside the gene matches. This CDR3 is 16 amino acids long. Per germline, CDR1 LNHNV and CDR2 YYDKDF (reference sequence). The CDR3 loop is CATSRGLAGGYNEQFF. CDR3 in DNA: TGTGCCACCAGCAGAGGGCTAGCGGGGGGTTACAATGAGCAGTTCTTC.

The genes are TRBV27 and TRBJ2-5; unclear D gene. Trimming pared 8 bases from V and 7 bases from J, leaving 23 bases between. This CDR3 is built from 15 residues. Germline V gene lookup returns CDR1 MNHEY and CDR2 SMNVEV (reference sequence). The CDR3 loop reads CASGILGLSVGTQYF. The CDR3 DNA is TGTGCCAGCGGCATCCTGGGCTTGAGCGTTGGGACCCAGTACTTC.

This chain joins TRBV29-1 and TRBJ1-2; TRBD1 agrees at 9 bases. The germline CDR1 and CDR2 sequences are SQVTM and ANQGSEA. Trimming cost V 0 bases and J 6 bases; bases outside gene matches: 2. CDR3 size: 13 residues. CDR3: CSVEDGTGNGYTF. CDR3 coding DNA: TGCAGCGTTGAAGACGGGACAGGGAATGGCTACACCTTC.

The V call is TRBV7-2, the J call TRBJ1-2; TRBD1 matches at 8 bases. Germline values: CDR1 SGHTA, CDR2 FQGNSA. V dropped 2 bases and J dropped 3; count of bases not matched to a gene: 20. This CDR3 comprises 20 residues. The CDR3 protein is CASSLPLRQGPPIPHYGYTF. The CDR3 nucleotides are TGTGCCAGCAGCTTACCTCTCAGACAGGGGCCCCCTATCCCCCACTATGGCTACACCTTC.